Each of the 29 T cell receptor beta chains below was sequenced from the same sample in a study of cytomegalovirus exposure and HLA in healthy donors. Primers: 60 Vbeta forward and 13 Jbeta reverse. Here immunoSEQ multiplex PCR was the method, and the copy in TCRdb shows in-frame clones only, minus some. The sample holds under 150,000 clones, over 70% seen once. The specimen sequenced was PBMCs. The receptors come from a man younger than 35 in good health and CMV-seronegative.

The chain recombines TRBV6-1 with TRBJ2-1, with 12 bases lining up with TRBD2. This CDR3 spans 19 amino acids. With V trimmed by 3 bases and J by 3 bases, 12 bases remained unmatched. Germline V gives CDR1 MNHNS, CDR2 SASEGT. This CDR3 is CASSDAGWGLAGLYNEQFF. Here the CDR3 DNA reads TGTGCCAGCAGTGACGCCGGGTGGGGACTAGCGGGCCTCTACAATGAGCAGTTCTTC.

This clone was recorded only once. The chain employs TRBV19 and TRBJ2-7; 8 bases are a match to TRBD1. V shed 5 bases, J shed 4 bases, and the junction held 7 bases outside the gene matches. The CDR3 covers 14 residues. Germline CDR1 LNHDA, CDR2 SQIVND (reference sequence). CDR3 coding DNA: TGTGCCAGTAGTCTCGGGACAGGCCCTTACGAGCAGTACTTC. Its protein is CASSLGTGPYEQYF. Full variable domain (outside the CDR3, taken from reference TRBV19 and TRBJ2-7): DGGITQSPKYLFRKEGQNVTLSCEQNLNHDAMYWYRQDPGQGLRLIYYSQIVNDFQKGDIAEGYSVSREKKESFPLTVTSAQKNPTAFYLCASSLGTGPYEQYFGPGTRLTVT.

V is TRBV6-5 and J is TRBJ1-1; 10 bases fit TRBD1. The ends lost 2 bases at V and 6 bases at J; junction bases unmatched: 0. Germline-derived CDR1 and CDR2 are MNHEY and SVGAGI. The CDR3 has 13 amino acids. In nucleotides, the CDR3 is TGTGCCAGCAGTTACGGGACAGGGGCTGAAGCTTTCTTT. It translates to CASSYGTGAEAFF.

V gene TRBV7-2 combines with J gene TRBJ1-1, with 8 bases aligning to TRBD1. This CDR3 contains 13 residues. V was clipped by 1 base and J by 10 bases; unmatched bases: 5. The V gene's germline CDR1 is SGHTA and CDR2 FQGNSA. CDR3 sequence (DNA): TGTGCCAGCAGCTTAGAGATCCAGGGGGCAGCTTTCTTT. Translated, it gives CASSLEIQGAAFF.

The J gene is TRBJ2-3, the V gene TRBV5-1; maybe TRBD1 (5 bases). The V and J ends lost 0 bases and 5 bases respectively, with 16 bases between them. This CDR3 has 16 residues. Germline V gives CDR1 SGHRS, CDR2 YFSETQ. CDR3 amino acids: CASSLVQVNPGDTQYF. CDR3 DNA sequence: TGCGCCAGCAGCTTGGTACAGGTGAACCCAGGAGATACGCAGTATTTT.

The V gene is TRBV6-1, the J gene TRBJ1-2; the D gene is possibly TRBD1 (6 bases). The CDR3 has 14 residues. Germline CDR1 reads MNHNS; CDR2 reads SASEGT. V was clipped by 2 bases and J by 4 bases, with 11 bases between them. The DNA of the CDR3 is TGTGCCAGCAGTGAACAAGGGGGGGCCTATGGCTACACCTTC. It codes for CASSEQGGAYGYTF.

The chain recombines TRBV19 with TRBJ1-1; D remains unclear. V shed 5 bases and J shed 6 bases, with 13 bases lying between them. CDR1 is LNHDA, CDR2 SQIVND, per germline (reference sequence). The CDR3 length is 13 residues. CDR3 region: CASSVGVFAEAFF. In DNA, the CDR3 is TGTGCCAGTAGTGTGGGAGTATTCGCTGAAGCTTTCTTT.

The DNA for the CDR3 is TGTGCCAGTAGTATACGGGGAGGGGATCAAGAGACCCAGTACTTC. Amino acid sequence: CASSIRGGDQETQYF. The chain employs TRBV19 and TRBJ2-5; 7 bases line up with TRBD2. The CDR3 length is 15 residues. Germline loops: CDR1 LNHDA, CDR2 SQIVND (reference sequence). V gave up 2 bases and J gave up 2 bases; unmatched junction bases: 5.

This clone appeared a few times. V usage is TRBV2 and J usage is TRBJ2-2; 7 bases match TRBD2. CDR1 SNHLY and CDR2 FYNNEI come from the germline V gene. After removal of 6 bases from V and 5 bases from J, the junction contained 0 bases not matched to a gene. The CDR3 is made up of 12 amino acids. CDR3 residues: CASSGGTGELFF. CDR3 nucleotides: TGTGCCAGCAGCGGGGGGACCGGGGAGCTGTTTTTT.

V usage is TRBV5-1 and J usage is TRBJ2-5; D possibly corresponds to TRBD1 (6 bases). The CDR3 is 14 residues long. Germline V gene sequence: CDR1 SGHRS, CDR2 YFSETQ. The V end was cut by 0 bases, the J end by 2 bases, with 8 bases between. The CDR3 reads CASSLAQGQETQYF. The CDR3 nucleotides are TGCGCCAGCAGCTTGGCCCAGGGGCAAGAGACCCAGTACTTC.

The chain carries TRBV7-9 and TRBJ2-5; TRBD2 aligns across 7 bases. CDR3 size: 13 residues. Germline values: CDR1 SEHNR, CDR2 FQNEAQ (reference sequence). J was trimmed by 2 bases and V by 7 bases; bases with no gene match: 4. The CDR3 DNA sequence: TGTGCCAGCACCCGGGGGGTGCAAGAGACCCAGTACTTC. Translation gives CASTRGVQETQYF.

V is TRBV7-9 and J is TRBJ2-7; possibly TRBD1 for D (6 bases). This CDR3 is built from 14 residues. The V gene lost 5 bases and the J gene lost 2 bases, with 13 bases spanning the gap. CDR1 and CDR2 (germline): SEHNR, FQNEAQ (reference sequence). CDR3 bases: TGTGCCAGCAGCCGGACAGTTGGACCCTACGAGCAGTACTTC. It specifies CASSRTVGPYEQYF.

About this clone: The junction does not match germline at one end; this may be a read error. The V call is TRBV7-9, the J call TRBJ2-7, with D possibly matching TRBD2 (5 bases). The germline V gene has CDR1 SEHNR and CDR2 FQNEAQ (reference sequence). CDR3 length: 15 amino acids. The DNA for the CDR3 is TGTTCCAGCAGCTCTCGGGATCTTAGCTCCTACGAGCAGTACTTC. It specifies CSSSSRDLSSYEQYF. The whole variable domain, filled in from reference TRBV7-9 and TRBJ2-7, reads DTGVSQNPRHKITKRGQNVTFRCDPISEHNRLYWYRQTLGQGPEFLTYFQNEAQLEKSRLLSDRFSAERPKGSFSTLEIQRTEQGDSAMYLCSSSSRDLSSYEQYFGPGTRLTVT.

This chain links TRBV7-9 with TRBJ2-7, with unresolved D. Between the trimmed V and J ends, which lost 4 bases and 2 bases, there was a span of 12 bases. Germline values: CDR1 SEHNR, CDR2 FQNEAQ (reference sequence). The length of the CDR3 is 14 residues. CDR3 sequence: CASSSQTGAYEQYF. The CDR3 DNA follows: TGTGCCAGCAGCTCCCAGACTGGAGCCTACGAGCAGTACTTC. The full variable domain, completed using reference TRBV7-9 and TRBJ2-7, is DTGVSQNPRHKITKRGQNVTFRCDPISEHNRLYWYRQTLGQGPEFLTYFQNEAQLEKSRLLSDRFSAERPKGSFSTLEIQRTEQGDSAMYLCASSSQTGAYEQYFGPGTRLTVT.

This chain uses TRBV7-2 with TRBJ1-2, with TRBD1 matching 8 bases. Germline assignment: CDR1 SGHTA and CDR2 FQGNSA. J gave up 0 bases and V 2 bases, and 5 bases lay outside the gene matches. This CDR3 contains 16 residues. The CDR3 DNA reads as TGTGCCAGCAGCTTACAGACAGGGGCTGCTAACTATGGCTACACCTTC. Translated: CASSLQTGAANYGYTF.

The chain is built from TRBV7-2 and TRBJ1-2, with a weak D call TRBD1 (6 bases). The length of the CDR3 is 15 residues. Trimming took off 1 base at V and 5 bases at J, with 14 bases between the two ends. Germline V gene data show CDR1 as SGHTA and CDR2 as FQGNSA. The DNA for the CDR3 is TGTGCCAGCAGCTTAGTCCATCCACAGGGTTATGGCTACACCTTC. This codes for CASSLVHPQGYGYTF.

This clone has a single count. This chain connects TRBV5-1 to TRBJ2-1; 10 bases match TRBD2. The CDR3 is 17 amino acids. Looked up from germline, CDR1 is SGHRS and CDR2 is YFSETQ. J lost 9 bases, V lost 0 bases, and 12 bases had no gene match. The CDR3 DNA is TGCGCCAGCAGCTTGGCCGGGAGCGGGGGGGCCACTGGTGAGCAGTTCTTC. This translates into CASSLAGSGGATGEQFF.

V and J are TRBV14 and TRBJ1-6, with 7 bases identical to TRBD1. There are 14 residues in the CDR3. CDR1 and CDR2 from the germline V gene are SGHDN and FVKESK. Trimming cost V 5 bases and J 8 bases; bases outside gene matches: 6. CDR3: CASSETGVYSPLHF. The CDR3 DNA reads TGTGCCAGCAGCGAAACAGGGGTTTATTCACCCCTCCACTTT.

The chain combines TRBV9 with TRBJ2-2; 8 bases map to TRBD1. The CDR3 contains 15 residues. Germline assignment: CDR1 SGDLS and CDR2 YYNGEE. With V trimmed by 4 bases and J by 6 bases, 8 bases remained unmatched. The CDR3 DNA reads TGTGCCAGCAGCCCATCGACAGGGGCCGCCGGGGAGCTGTTTTTT. Translation gives CASSPSTGAAGELFF.

Of note for this clone: The sample has other DNA sequences that encode this CDR3 too. This rearrangement joins TRBV30 to TRBJ1-4, with D tentatively TRBD1 (6 bases). Germline V gene lookup returns CDR1 GTSNPN and CDR2 SVGIG (reference sequence). The CDR3 is made up of 12 amino acids. Trimming left V 0 bases short and J 7 bases short, with 6 bases between. Here the CDR3 reads CAWSVQGEKLFF. In DNA form, the CDR3 reads TGTGCCTGGAGTGTACAGGGTGAAAAACTGTTTTTT. The variable domain in full, with the rest retrieved from reference TRBV30 and TRBJ1-4, is SQTIHQWPATLVQPVGSPLSLECTVEGTSNPNLYWYRQAAGRGLQLLFYSVGIGQISSEVPQNLSASRPQDRQFILSSKKLLLSDSGFYLCAWSVQGEKLFFGSGTQLSVL.

The chain combines TRBV27 with TRBJ1-6; 7 bases align to TRBD1. The CDR3 covers 16 residues. Germline values: CDR1 MNHEY, CDR2 SMNVEV (reference sequence). J gave up 7 bases and V 3 bases, and 9 bases lay outside the gene matches. The CDR3 region is CASSFLSGQPNSPLHF. The CDR3 DNA reads TGTGCCAGCAGTTTCCTCTCGGGACAGCCCAATTCACCCCTCCACTTT.

The V call is TRBV25-1, the J call TRBJ2-5, with D hard to call. This CDR3 has 13 residues. Germline V CDR1 and CDR2: MGHDK, SYGVNS. Deletions cut 0 bases from V and 4 bases from J, with 6 bases between. This chain's CDR3 is CASSEYIGETQYF. In DNA form, the CDR3 reads TGTGCCAGCAGTGAATACATCGGAGAGACCCAGTACTTC.

The gene calls are TRBV5-4 and TRBJ1-1, with 8 bases identical to TRBD1. The V segment lost 2 bases and the J segment 2 bases; nucleotides outside the gene matches: 8. CDR3 size: 16 residues. CDR1 and CDR2 (germline): SGHNT, YYREEE (reference sequence). CDR3 protein: CASSLPQQGVNTEAFF. The CDR3 DNA reads TGTGCCAGCAGCTTACCCCAACAGGGGGTAAACACTGAAGCTTTCTTT.

This clone came up a few times. The gene calls are TRBV30 and TRBJ2-3; 8 bases fit TRBD2. This CDR3 is built from 14 residues. CDR1 GTSNPN and CDR2 SVGIG come from the germline V gene (reference sequence). V shed 3 bases, J shed 4 bases, and the junction held 6 bases outside the gene matches. The CDR3 protein is CAWSRGGRADTQYF. The CDR3 region has the DNA TGTGCCTGGAGCCGGGGGGGCCGCGCAGATACGCAGTATTTT.

This chain's CDR3 is CASRQGVETQYF. DNA for the CDR3: TGCGCCAGCAGGCAGGGGGTTGAGACCCAGTACTTC. The rearrangement links TRBV5-1 to TRBJ2-5; 7 positions match TRBD1. The CDR3 is 12 amino acids. V was pared by 5 bases and J by 5 bases, with 3 bases of the junction left unmatched. CDR1 SGHRS and CDR2 YFSETQ come from the germline V gene.

This clone has a single count. The CDR3 reads CASSQLGGGSGANVLTF. In nucleotides, the CDR3 is TGTGCCAGCAGCCAACTTGGGGGGGGATCTGGGGCCAACGTCCTGACTTTC. This chain connects TRBV9 to TRBJ2-6; TRBD2 matches 7 bases. The V segment lost 4 bases and the J segment 1 base; nucleotides outside the gene matches: 8. This CDR3 spans 17 amino acids. Germline CDR1 is SGDLS and CDR2 is YYNGEE.

The rearrangement joins TRBV6-5 to TRBJ2-7; D is ambiguous. The CDR3 contains 14 residues. Germline V gene data show CDR1 as MNHEY and CDR2 as SVGAGI. Trimming shortened V by 5 bases and J by 4 bases, and 15 bases separated the two germline ends. CDR3 nucleotide sequence: TGTGCCAGCAGTGGAGTCAACCCACTGTACGAGCAGTACTTC. Translated: CASSGVNPLYEQYF.

The V call is TRBV29-1, the J call TRBJ1-4; 9 bases align to TRBD1. The germline gives CDR1 SQVTM, CDR2 ANQGSEA. The V gene end was trimmed by 5 bases and the J gene end by 8 bases; junction bases not matched to a gene: 6. The CDR3 contains 13 residues. The CDR3 protein is CSVYGTGWEKLFF. DNA of the CDR3: TGCAGCGTTTACGGGACAGGGTGGGAAAAACTGTTTTTT.

The V call is TRBV4-2, the J call TRBJ1-2, with D unclear. The CDR3 has 16 amino acids. Trimming took off 0 bases at V and 1 base at J, with 12 bases between the two ends. Germline V CDR1 and CDR2: LGHNA, YNFKEQ. CDR3 amino acids: CASSQDVQRGNYGYTF. CDR3 nucleotides: TGTGCCAGCAGCCAAGATGTCCAAAGAGGTAACTATGGCTACACCTTC.